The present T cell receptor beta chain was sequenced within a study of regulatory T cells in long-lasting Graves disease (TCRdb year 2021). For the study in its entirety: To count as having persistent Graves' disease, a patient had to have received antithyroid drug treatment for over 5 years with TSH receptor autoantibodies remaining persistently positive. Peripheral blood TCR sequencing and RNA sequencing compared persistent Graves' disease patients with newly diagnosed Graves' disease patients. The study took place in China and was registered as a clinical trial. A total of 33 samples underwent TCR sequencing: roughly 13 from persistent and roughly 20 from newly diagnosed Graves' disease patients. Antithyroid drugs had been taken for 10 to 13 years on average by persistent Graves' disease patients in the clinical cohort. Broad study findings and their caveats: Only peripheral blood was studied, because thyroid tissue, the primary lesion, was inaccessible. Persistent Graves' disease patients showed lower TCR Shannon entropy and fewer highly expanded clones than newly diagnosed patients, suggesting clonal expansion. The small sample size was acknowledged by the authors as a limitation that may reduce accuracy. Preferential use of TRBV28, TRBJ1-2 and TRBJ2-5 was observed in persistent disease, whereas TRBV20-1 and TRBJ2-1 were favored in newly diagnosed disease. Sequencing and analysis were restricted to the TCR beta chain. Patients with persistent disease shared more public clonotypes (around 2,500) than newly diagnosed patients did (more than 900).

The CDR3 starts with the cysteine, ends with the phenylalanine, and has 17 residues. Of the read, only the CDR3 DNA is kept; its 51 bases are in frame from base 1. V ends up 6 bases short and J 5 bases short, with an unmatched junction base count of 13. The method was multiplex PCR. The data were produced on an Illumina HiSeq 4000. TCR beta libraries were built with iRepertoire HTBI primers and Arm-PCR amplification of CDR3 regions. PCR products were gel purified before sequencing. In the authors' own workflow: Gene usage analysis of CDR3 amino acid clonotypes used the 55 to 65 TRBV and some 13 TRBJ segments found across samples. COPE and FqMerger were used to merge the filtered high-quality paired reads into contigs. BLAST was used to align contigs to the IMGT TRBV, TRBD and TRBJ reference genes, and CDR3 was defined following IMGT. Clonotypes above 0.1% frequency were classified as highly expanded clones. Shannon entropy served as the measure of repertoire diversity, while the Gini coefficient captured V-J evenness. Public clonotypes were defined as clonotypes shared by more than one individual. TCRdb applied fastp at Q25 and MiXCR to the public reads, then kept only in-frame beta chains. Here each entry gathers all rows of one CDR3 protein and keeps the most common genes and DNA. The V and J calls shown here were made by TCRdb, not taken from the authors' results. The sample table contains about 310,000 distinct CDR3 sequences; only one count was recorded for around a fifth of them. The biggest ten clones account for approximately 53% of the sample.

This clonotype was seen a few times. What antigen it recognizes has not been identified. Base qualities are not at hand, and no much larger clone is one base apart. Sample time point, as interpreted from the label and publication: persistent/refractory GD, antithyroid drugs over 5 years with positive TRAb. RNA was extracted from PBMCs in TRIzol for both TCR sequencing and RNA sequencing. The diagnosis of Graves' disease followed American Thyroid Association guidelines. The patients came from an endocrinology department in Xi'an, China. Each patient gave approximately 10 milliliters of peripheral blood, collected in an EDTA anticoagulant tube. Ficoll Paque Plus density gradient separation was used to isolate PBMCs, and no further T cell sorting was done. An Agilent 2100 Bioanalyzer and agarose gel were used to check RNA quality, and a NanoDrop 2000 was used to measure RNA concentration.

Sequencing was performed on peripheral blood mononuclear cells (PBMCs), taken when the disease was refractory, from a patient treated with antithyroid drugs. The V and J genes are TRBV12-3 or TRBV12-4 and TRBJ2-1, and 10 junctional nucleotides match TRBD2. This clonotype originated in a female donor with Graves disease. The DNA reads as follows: TGTGCCAGCAGCCCACGCCTCCCTAGCGGGAGAAACAATGAGCAGTTCTTC. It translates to CASSPRLPSGRNNEQFF.